The 8 T cell receptor beta chains below all came from one sample that was sequenced in a study of cytomegalovirus exposure and HLA in healthy donors. The study ran its PCR with 60 Vbeta and 13 Jbeta primers. TCRdb's table, derived via immunoSEQ multiplex PCR, lists solely in-frame clones and lacks some. The data contain approximately 120,000 clones, about 80% of them singletons. The sequenced sample was PBMCs. These receptors were obtained from a man aged 25 to 40 in good health and CMV-seronegative.

The genes are TRBV15 and TRBJ1-1; possible D gene TRBD1, 6 bases. Germline V gene sequence: CDR1 LNHNV, CDR2 YYDKDF (reference sequence). The ends were cut back, 4 bases at V and 4 bases at J, with 16 bases in the middle. The CDR3 totals 15 residues. The CDR3 region has the DNA TGTGCCACCAGCATACAGGGAAGGGTTGGCACTGAAGCTTTCTTT. It is translated as CATSIQGRVGTEAFF.

V gene TRBV6-6 combines with J gene TRBJ1-4, with 8 bases fitting TRBD1. The junction had 7 bases not matched to a gene; V was cut back by 7 bases and J by 6 bases. The CDR3 spans 14 residues. Germline lookup yields CDR1 MNHNY and CDR2 SVGAGI (reference sequence). The CDR3 protein is CASTQGAPDEKLFF. The DNA for the CDR3 is TGTGCCAGCACTCAGGGGGCGCCTGATGAAAAACTGTTTTTT.

The chain recombines TRBV7-2 with TRBJ2-1; 12 positions agree with TRBD2. The CDR3 is 15 amino acids. Germline assignment: CDR1 SGHTA and CDR2 FQGNSA. The ends lost 0 bases at V and 15 bases at J; junction bases unmatched: 9. The CDR3 here is CASSLAVSLAGGPFF. The CDR3 coding sequence is TGTGCCAGCAGCTTAGCGGTTAGTCTAGCGGGGGGGCCGTTCTTC.

This clone was recorded only once. The chain carries TRBV9 and TRBJ1-3, with D tentatively TRBD1 (5 bases). The CDR3 is 16 residues long. Per the germline V gene, CDR1 is SGDLS and CDR2 is YYNGEE. Trimming stripped 0 bases from V and 3 bases from J, with 13 bases between. CDR3: CASSVGRGVSGNTIYF. CDR3 DNA sequence: TGTGCCAGCAGCGTAGGGCGGGGGGTGAGTGGAAACACCATATATTTT.

This clone was seen only a few times. V is TRBV10-2 and J is TRBJ1-6, with no clear D. The V end lost 0 bases, the J end lost 6 bases, and 3 bases lay between the germline ends. CDR1 and CDR2 (germline): WSHSY, SAAADI. The CDR3 contains 13 residues. The CDR3 DNA sequence: TGCGCCAGCAGTGAGTCCGTTAATTCACCCCTCCACTTT. Translated, it gives CASSESVNSPLHF.

This chain links TRBV7-9 with TRBJ2-1; D call uncertain. The CDR3 runs 14 residues. Trimming took off 1 base at V and 7 bases at J, with 11 bases between the two ends. In germline, CDR1 is SEHNR, CDR2 FQNEAQ (reference sequence). The CDR3 DNA is TGTGCCAGCAGCTTAGGGCTACAGCAGAATGAGCAGTTCTTC. Translation: CASSLGLQQNEQFF.

V and J are TRBV9 and TRBJ2-7; TRBD1 matches at 11 bases. This CDR3 is 16 amino acids long. CDR1 and CDR2 (germline): SGDLS, YYNGEE. V gave up 4 bases and J gave up 6 bases; unmatched junction bases: 12. As DNA, the CDR3 is TGTGCCAGCAGCTCGGGGGGGACAGGGGGTAAGGGCGAGCAGTACTTC. As protein: CASSSGGTGGKGEQYF.

The gene calls are TRBV30 and TRBJ1-3; D is undetermined. The ends were cut back, 2 bases at V and 0 bases at J, with 14 bases in the middle. This CDR3 spans 16 amino acids. The germline gives CDR1 GTSNPN, CDR2 SVGIG (reference sequence). CDR3 amino acids: CAWSRAGLSSGNTIYF. The DNA for the CDR3 is TGTGCCTGGAGTCGCGCGGGTTTGAGCTCTGGAAACACCATATATTTT. The whole variable domain, remainder taken from reference TRBV30 and TRBJ1-3, is SQTIHQWPATLVQPVGSPLSLECTVEGTSNPNLYWYRQAAGRGLQLLFYSVGIGQISSEVPQNLSASRPQDRQFILSSKKLLLSDSGFYLCAWSRAGLSSGNTIYFGEGSWLTVV.